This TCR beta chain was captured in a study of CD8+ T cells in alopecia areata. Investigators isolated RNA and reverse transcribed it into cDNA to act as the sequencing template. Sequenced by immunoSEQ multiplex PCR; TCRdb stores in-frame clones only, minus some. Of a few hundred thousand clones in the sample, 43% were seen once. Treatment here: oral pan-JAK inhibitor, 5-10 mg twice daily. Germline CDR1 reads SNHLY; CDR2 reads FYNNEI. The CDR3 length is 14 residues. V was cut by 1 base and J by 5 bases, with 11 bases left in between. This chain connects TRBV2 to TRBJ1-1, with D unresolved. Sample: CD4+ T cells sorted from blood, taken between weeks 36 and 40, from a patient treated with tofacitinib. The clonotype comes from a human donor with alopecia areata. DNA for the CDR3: TGTGCCAGCAGTGAAGGACGGATGGGTACTGAAGCTTTCTTT. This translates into CASSEGRMGTEAFF.